Listed below are T cell receptor beta chains from one sample, sequenced in a study of cytomegalovirus exposure and HLA in healthy donors. Profiling relied on immunoSEQ multiplex PCR, and the TCRdb table lists in-frame clones only, not all of them. Its clone listing holds roughly 64,000 clones. Sequenced sample: PBMCs. These receptors all stem from a woman aged 18-35 years in good health and CMV-seronegative. Both conserved end residues are part of each CDR3. D genes are given only for firm matches.

D gene	V gene	J gene	CDR3 DNA	CDR3 protein
TRBD1	TRBV27	TRBJ1-1	TGTGCCAGCAGTGGGGGACAGGGGGTGAGTGAAGCTTTCTTT	CASSGGQGVSEAFF
-	TRBV20-1	TRBJ2-7	TGCAGTGCTAGGGACTGGGACGAGCAGTACTTC	CSARDWDEQYF
-	TRBV29-1	TRBJ1-6	TGCAGCGCCTCACAGGAGCGCGGTTCACCCCTCCACTTT	CSASQERGSPLHF
TRBD1	TRBV29-1	TRBJ2-3	TGCAGCTTTCAACAGGGGGCCGGCACAGATAAGCAGTATTTT	CSFQQGAGTDKQYF
-	TRBV18	TRBJ2-7	TGTGCCAGCTCACCCTTCTCGGGAGAGCAGTACTTC	CASSPFSGEQYF
-	TRBV28	TRBJ2-3	TGTGCCAGCAGTTTAGGGCCGGGCACAGATACGCAGTATTTT	CASSLGPGTDTQYF
TRBD1	TRBV19	TRBJ1-2	TGTGCCAGTAGTGGGGGACAGGGGGCTGTCTATGGCTACACCTTC	CASSGGQGAVYGYTF
-	TRBV30	TRBJ2-7	TGTGCCTGGGACGCGGGCTACGAGCAGTACTTC	CAWDAGYEQYF
TRBD1	TRBV9	TRBJ2-3	TGTGCCAGCAGCCCAGGGGGCGGTTATAGTAAAGATACGCAGTATTTT	CASSPGGGYSKDTQYF
TRBD1	TRBV5-1	TRBJ2-7	TGCGCCAGCAGCAAACGACAGGGTACCTACGAGCAGTACTTC	CASSKRQGTYEQYF
TRBD2	TRBV30	TRBJ2-2	TGTGCCTGGAGTGGAGCGGGGGTGGATACCGGGGAGCTGTTTTTT	CAWSGAGVDTGELFF
-	TRBV25-1	TRBJ1-1	TGTGCCAGCAGTGAGTCAGGTCCCACTGAAGCTTTCTTT	CASSESGPTEAFF
TRBD1	TRBV4-2	TRBJ2-7	TGTGCCAGCAGCCAAGAGGACAGGGGCTCCTACGAGCAGTACTTC	CASSQEDRGSYEQYF
-	TRBV12-5	TRBJ1-3	TGTGCTAGTGCCCCTGGTGGCCCTAGGTCTGGAAACACCATATATTTT	CASAPGGPRSGNTIYF
-	TRBV4-2	TRBJ1-2	TGTGCCAGCAGCCAAGAGGTCAGGCAGGCAGGTGGCTACACCTTC	CASSQEVRQAGGYTF
-	TRBV6-5	TRBJ2-2	TGTGCCAGCAGTTACGACAGGTCCTCCACCGGGGAGCTGTTTTTT	CASSYDRSSTGELFF
-	TRBV7-9	TRBJ1-4	TGTGCCAGCAGCTTAGGGCAGGGTGAAAAACTGTTTTTT	CASSLGQGEKLFF
TRBD2	TRBV5-4	TRBJ2-1	TGTGCCAGCAGCCCCTACAGCGGGATTGGCGATGAGCAGTTCTTC	CASSPYSGIGDEQFF
-	TRBV4-2	TRBJ2-5	TGTGCCAGCAGCCAAGAAAACTGGGGGGTGGAGACCCAGTACTTC	CASSQENWGVETQYF
-	TRBV5-1	TRBJ1-1	TGCGCCAGCAGCCCATCCAGGAGGGACGCTGAAGCTTTCTTT	CASSPSRRDAEAFF
TRBD1	TRBV5-1	TRBJ2-6	TGCGCCAGCAGCTTTACGAGACAGGGCAACTCAGGGGCCAACGTCCTGACTTTC	CASSFTRQGNSGANVLTF
-	TRBV6-1	TRBJ2-7	TGTGCCAGCAGCTTCGGGAAAATCAATTACGAGCAGTACTTC	CASSFGKINYEQYF
TRBD1	TRBV30	TRBJ2-5	TGTGCCTGGAGTGTATTGGGACAGCAAGAGACCCAGTACTTC	CAWSVLGQQETQYF
-	TRBV5-1	TRBJ2-1	TGCGCCAGCAGCTTGGAACCCTGGGGCGGGATATTCAATGAGCAGTTCTTC	CASSLEPWGGIFNEQFF
-	TRBV9	TRBJ2-3	TGTGCCAGCAGCGCCGGACTAATTAGCACAGATACGCAGTATTTT	CASSAGLISTDTQYF
TRBD2	TRBV7-9	TRBJ2-5	TGTGCCAGCAGCTTATCTAGCGGGGCCCAAGAGACCCAGTACTTC	CASSLSSGAQETQYF
-	TRBV11-2	TRBJ1-5	TGTGCCAGCAGCTTAGGACAGAATAGCAATCAGCCCCAGCATTTT	CASSLGQNSNQPQHF
-	TRBV7-9	TRBJ2-1	TGTGCCAGCAGCTTAGCGGGGGCTAGCGGTCGCGATGAGCAGTTCTTC	CASSLAGASGRDEQFF
TRBD2	TRBV5-1	TRBJ2-3	TGCGCCAGCAGCCAGCGGGAGAGAGGGTCAGATACGCAGTATTTT	CASSQRERGSDTQYF
-	TRBV6-5	TRBJ2-7	TGTGCCAGCAGCACAGGCGGTCCATACTACGAGCAGTACTTC	CASSTGGPYYEQYF
-	TRBV6-5	TRBJ2-7	TGTGCCAGCAGCCAGACTAGTATCTCCGAGCAGTACTTC	CASSQTSISEQYF
TRBD2	TRBV27	TRBJ2-3	TGTGCCAGCAGTTTAGAAGAGGGAGGGACAGATACGCAGTATTTT	CASSLEEGGTDTQYF
-	TRBV18	TRBJ2-7	TGTGCCAGCTCACCTACACGGAGTACCTACGAGCAGTACTTC	CASSPTRSTYEQYF
-	TRBV5-1	TRBJ2-5	TGCGCCAGCAGCTTGCTAGGTAGGGAGACCCAGTACTTC	CASSLLGRETQYF
TRBD2	TRBV6-8	TRBJ2-4	TGTGCCAGCAGTTACGGGGGGTTGGGAGGGGATCCCAAAAACATTCAGTACTTC	CASSYGGLGGDPKNIQYF
-	TRBV2	TRBJ1-1	TGTGCCAGCAGTGGAGGGAGGCGGAGGGGCACTGAAGCTTTCTTT	CASSGGRRRGTEAFF
TRBD1	TRBV2	TRBJ1-5	TGTGCCAGCCAGGGGGATAGCAATCAGCCCCAGCATTTT	CASQGDSNQPQHF
-	TRBV5-1	TRBJ2-5	TGCGCCAGCAGCTTGGAGGACAGCCAAGAGACCCAGTACTTC	CASSLEDSQETQYF
-	TRBV18	TRBJ1-1	TGTGCCAGCTCACCGGCTATGGGGAGCACTGAAGCTTTCTTT	CASSPAMGSTEAFF
TRBD1	TRBV29-1	TRBJ1-1	TGCAGCGTTTCCCGGACAGGTGGGAGCACTGAAGCTTTCTTT	CSVSRTGGSTEAFF
-	TRBV19	TRBJ2-1	TGTGCCAGTAGTATCAAACCGAAGCTAGCCTCCTACAATGAGCAGTTCTTC	CASSIKPKLASYNEQFF
-	TRBV10-1	TRBJ1-1	TGCGCCAGCAGTCCAGGGAAGACTGGTGTCACTGAAGCTTTCTTT	CASSPGKTGVTEAFF
TRBD1	TRBV6-6	TRBJ1-5	TGTGCCAGCAGTTACCCGGGACAGAGCAATCAGCCCCAGCATTTT	CASSYPGQSNQPQHF
TRBD2	TRBV6-5	TRBJ2-2	TGTGCCAGCAGTTACTTCCTAGCGGGGGTTACCGGGGAGCTGTTTTTT	CASSYFLAGVTGELFF
TRBD1	TRBV5-1	TRBJ1-2	TGCGCCAGCAGTTCCGAGACAGGGGGGGGCTATGGCTACACCTTC	CASSSETGGGYGYTF
TRBD2	TRBV4-2	TRBJ2-1	TGTGCCAGCAGCCAAAGTAGCGGGGGGTCCGATGAGCAGTTCTTC	CASSQSSGGSDEQFF
-	TRBV5-6	TRBJ2-7	TGTGCCAGCAGCCTGACCAGACACTACGAGCAGTACTTC	CASSLTRHYEQYF
-	TRBV6-4	TRBJ1-2	TGTGCCAGCAGTTGGGGGCAGGTAAACTATGGCTACACCTTC	CASSWGQVNYGYTF